There are a few counts of the clone carrying this T cell receptor (beta chain). Trimming at V came to 8 bases and at J to 0 bases, leaving 5 bases not matched to a gene. Germline V lookup: CDR1 SGHVS, CDR2 FQNEAQ. The CDR3 length is 14 residues. Depths of 1 in 200,000 to 1 in 1 million T cells were the sequencing target. TCRdb's copy holds only in-frame clones and misses some; the assay was immunoSEQ multiplex PCR. The table includes approximately 29,000 clones, 62% detected once. The data derive from a study of cytotoxic CD8 clonotypes in ibrutinib-treated CLL. This chain uses TRBV7-8 with TRBJ1-1, with TRBD1 matching over 8 bases. Source: PBMCs, taken before ibrutinib treatment. The TCR was taken from a human donor with chronic lymphocytic leukemia. The CDR3 reads CASRQGALNTEAFF. CDR3 in DNA: TGTGCCAGCCGTCAGGGGGCCTTGAACACTGAAGCTTTCTTT.